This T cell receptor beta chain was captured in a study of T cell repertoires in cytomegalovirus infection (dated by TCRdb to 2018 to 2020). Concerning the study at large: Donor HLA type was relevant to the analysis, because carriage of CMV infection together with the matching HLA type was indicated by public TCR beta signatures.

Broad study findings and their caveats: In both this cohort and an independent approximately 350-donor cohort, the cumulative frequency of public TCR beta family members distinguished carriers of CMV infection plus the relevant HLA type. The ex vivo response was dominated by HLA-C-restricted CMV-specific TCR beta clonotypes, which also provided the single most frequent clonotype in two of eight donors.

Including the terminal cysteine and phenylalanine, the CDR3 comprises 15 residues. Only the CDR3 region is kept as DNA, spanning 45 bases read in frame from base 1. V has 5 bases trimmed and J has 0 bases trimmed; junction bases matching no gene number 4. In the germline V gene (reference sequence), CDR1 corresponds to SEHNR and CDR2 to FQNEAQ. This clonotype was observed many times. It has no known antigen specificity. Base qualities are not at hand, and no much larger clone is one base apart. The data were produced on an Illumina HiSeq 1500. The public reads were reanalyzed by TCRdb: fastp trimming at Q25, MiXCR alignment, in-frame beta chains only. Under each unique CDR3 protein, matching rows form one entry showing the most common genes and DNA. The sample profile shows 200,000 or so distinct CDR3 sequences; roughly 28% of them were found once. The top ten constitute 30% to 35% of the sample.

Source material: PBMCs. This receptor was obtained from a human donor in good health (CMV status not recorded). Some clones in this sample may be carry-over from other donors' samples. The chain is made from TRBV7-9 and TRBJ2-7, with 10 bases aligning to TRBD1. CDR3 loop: CASSETGGISYEQYF. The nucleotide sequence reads TGTGCCAGCAGCGAGACAGGGGGCATCTCCTACGAGCAGTACTTC.